The entry that follows covers one T cell receptor (beta chain) sequence. The CDR3 length is 12 residues. V lost 0 bases and J lost 4, with 3 bases in between. Germline V lookup: CDR1 SGHRS, CDR2 YFSETQ. These data come from a study of cytomegalovirus exposure and HLA in healthy donors. The wider study: Earlier findings included nearly 120 million unique TCR beta sequences obtained from roughly 200 million T cells.

It was with 60 Vbeta and 13 Jbeta primers that the PCR ran. This table comes from immunoSEQ multiplex PCR, and its TCRdb copy is limited to in-frame clones, with some not included. This sample has a few hundred thousand clones, with 70% to 80% found just once. Sequencing used PBMCs. The chain couples TRBV5-1 to TRBJ2-3; D remains ambiguous. The TCR comes from a woman between 25 and 40 years old in good health and CMV-seronegative. Here the CDR3 reads CASSLGADTQYF. CDR3 DNA: TGCGCCAGCAGCTTGGGAGCAGATACGCAGTATTTT.